This T cell receptor (beta chain) was sequenced in a study of cytomegalovirus exposure and HLA in healthy donors (dated by TCRdb to about 2017). About the full investigation: According to an earlier analysis of a few hundred of the donors, about 180 million T cells yielded roughly 100 million unique TCR beta sequences and around 280 Gb of sequence data. A separate validation cohort of roughly 130 different subjects was used in addition to the 666-subject first cohort. The study aimed to test whether cataloging public T cell receptors could reveal signatures of past pathogen exposure. An earlier analysis of 450 to 750 of the donors used high-throughput TCR beta sequencing to judge whether each TCR beta V gene segment behaved as functional or pseudogenic. Because of strong linkage in the cohort, four or five DR-DQ haplotypes were treated as single units for association and clustering. An early release that covered about 600 HLA-typed donors contained approximately 300 gigabases of sequencing data and tens of millions of unique TCR sequences. Typing coverage varied by locus: about 620-630 donors for A, B, C, DRB1 and DQB1; roughly 500 for DQA1; about 600 for DPA1; around 450 for DPB1. Every repertoire in the discovery cohort had been generated on one and the same sequencing platform. HLA typing included class I and class II loci at four-digit resolution. Across 300 to 500 genotyped donors of the cohort, an average of about 200,000 unique TCR beta nucleotide sequences per donor were sequenced, and around 20% of those sequences were non-productive. Donor age, sex, ethnicity and CMV serostatus were compiled alongside the repertoire data. The later analysis used no new phenotypic data to find candidate immune exposures, relying instead on TCR beta sequences and their occurrence across donors. In a later genetic analysis, genome-wide SNP genotypes for about 65% of the roughly 700 donors were used, and that subset was treated as a discovery cohort. The study combined high-throughput TCR immunosequencing, statistical association of individual TCRs with disease status, and machine learning to predict cytomegalovirus infection status. Of the roughly 400 genotyped donors, 81% fell in the genetic ancestry cluster associated with self-reported Caucasian donors. A later analysis re-examined previously published TCR beta repertoires from around 670 donors and added high-resolution HLA genotyping to investigate patterns of TCR occurrence. The T cell repertoires of 666 subjects were profiled by immunosequencing and related to cytomegalovirus serostatus. General conclusions and limits of the study: An association between a missense DCLRE1C variant and V-gene and J-gene trimming of TCR beta chains was found in a later genetic analysis and replicated in an independent cohort. Some IMGT-functional V segments, including TRBV6-2 and TRBV6-3, could not be distinguished by the 87-base-pair reads and were therefore excluded. Seventeen rarely observed V segments, including chromosome 9 orphons, were excluded from the earlier analysis of some 590 of the donors because counts were too low. A few of the identified cytomegalovirus-associated TCR beta chains were confirmed in vitro to be specific for cytomegalovirus antigens. In a later analysis, most CMV-associated TCR beta chains were found to appear HLA-restricted, with HLA associations seemingly driven largely by CMV exposure. Immune exposure information for the cohort was limited to CMV serostatus. A later analysis found that HLA-associated TCR beta chains were more clonally expanded and had lower generation probabilities than equally common non-associated chains. A later analysis associated roughly 17,000 TCR beta sequences with specific HLA alleles at a false discovery rate of 0.05. Assigning TCR associations to individual alleles was difficult when HLA alleles, especially DR and DQ, strongly co-occurred. Linkage disequilibrium might explain the correlated functional status among segregating V segments, but an unknown experimental factor could not be excluded. It was suggested by the authors that the approach could potentially be generalized to other disease states and immunological phenotypes. While some public TCRs were present in many individuals, most TCR sequences turned up only very rarely across donors. Compared with the approximately 700-donor mean, donors in an Asian-associated ancestry cluster had fewer N-insertions in productive TCRs, according to a later genetic analysis. Because some donors lacked HLA typing at each locus, the association tests relied only on the typed subset. The presence/absence analyses assumed that sequencing depth was roughly uniform across donors, and that assumption may not be true. In both the original and validation cohorts, the classifier was reported to diagnose cytomegalovirus status with high specificity and sensitivity. The cohort was sequenced for TCR beta chains only, and without alpha or paired-chain data the features that could be detected were limited. A further reported finding was that TCR beta sequences accurately predicted the HLA-A and HLA-B alleles for most subjects in the first cohort. Several of the top co-occurrence clusters appeared to be linked to parvovirus B19, influenza, CMV and Epstein-Barr virus, according to a later analysis. A cluster of highly shared sequence variants was judged likely to represent a technical artifact of the sequencing pipeline. The study gave a list of roughly 150 TCR beta chains associated with cytomegalovirus. In a later analysis, the rate of TCR association differed among HLA loci, with DRB1 alleles having the most associated TCRs and HLA-C alleles having the fewest. In an earlier analysis of some 500 of the donors, most TCR beta V segments were observed in productive rearrangements about 90% or about 30% of the time, broadly matching IMGT annotations.

The cohort consisted of 600 to 700 healthy bone marrow donors. At the time of sampling, all cohort members were nominally healthy, though unrecorded immune exposures were likely present. The donor was CMV seronegative and was included in the group of several hundred seronegative cohort members. Each donor provided a peripheral blood sample, and peripheral blood mononuclear cells were used for TCR beta sequencing. Genomic DNA extraction from the blood cell samples was performed with the Qiagen DNeasy Blood Extraction Kit. Libraries came from the immunoSEQ multiplex PCR assay. The multiplex PCR relied on a mix of 60 forward primers for TCR Vbeta segments and 13 reverse primers for TCR Jbeta segments. The CDR3 region of rearranged TCR beta genes was amplified from genomic DNA with a multiplex PCR assay. The Illumina HiSeq System was used to sequence the amplified TCR beta libraries as 87-base-pair reads. In the authors' own workflow: Across the 500 to 700 repertoires, a later analysis counted about 81 million unique TCR beta chains, approximately 12 million of which were shared by at least two donors. To remove PCR and sequencing errors, raw reads were error-corrected and collapsed into unique sequences using a nearest-neighbor algorithm that merged closely related sequences. CDR3 sequences were aligned to IMGT reference sequences to assign V, D and J gene segments. For a sequence to be retained, a match of at least six nucleotides was required to both a V gene segment and a J gene segment. Rearrangements were called productive when the CDR3 lacked stop codons and stayed in frame with V and J; all others were non-productive. Following IMGT convention, CDR3 was defined as the stretch from the second conserved V-encoded cysteine up to the conserved J-encoded phenylalanine. In an earlier analysis of 500 to 650 of the donors, sequences lacking an unambiguous match to a single V gene segment were excluded. In an earlier analysis of around 600 of the donors, V segments were called functional above 56.7% productive rearrangements and were called segregating when the between-donor standard deviation exceeded 5%. A statistical classification framework was built for diagnosing cytomegalovirus status from the catalog of TCR beta chain sequences. In a later analysis, V and J genes were assigned by comparing TCR nucleotide sequences against IMGT/GENE-DB human TR gene sequences. The TCRdist pipeline was used in a later analysis to assign CDR3 sequences and most-parsimonious VDJ recombination scenarios. A later analysis defined each TCR beta chain by its CDR3 amino acid sequence plus V-gene family, and excluded reads lacking a unique V-gene family. As a way to deal with suspected cross-contamination and a sequencing artifact, a later analysis dropped more than 500 nucleotide sequences that were highly shared and had low generation probability. In a later analysis, a clonal expansion index was calculated for each public chain from normalized within-repertoire ranks of inferred template counts. In a later analysis, generation probabilities were computed with a VDJ recombination model fitted to out-of-frame rearrangements, and the resulting probabilities were checked against IGoR. In a later analysis, TCR-TCR, TCR-HLA and TCR-CMV co-occurrence was scored with hypergeometric tests, and a repertoire-size bias correction was applied to TCR pairs. False discovery rates were estimated in a later analysis by permuting HLA or CMV assignments 20 times. In a later analysis, co-occurring TCRs were grouped using DBSCAN, and TCRdist sequence similarity was added for clustering within HLA-allele-positive subsets. Co-occurrence clustering excluded repertoires with fewer than 30,000 or more than 120,000 public chains, plus five with anomalous nucleotide sharing. Entries here come from immuneACCESS through TCRdb and include only in-frame sequences with V and J called. Some clones fail to appear in such tables; in the studies checked, an unresolved V gene covers under half of the shortfall, and the cause of the remainder is unknown. The V and J calls and clone size were taken over from that table, and D and trimming were inferred from the DNA. Present in this sample are more than 95,000 clones, 65% to 80% of which were seen just once. The leading ten clones occupy about 5% of the sample.

About this clone: Its antigen remains unidentified. Base qualities are not recorded, but no much larger clone differs from it by a single base.

CDR1 and CDR2 are read off the germline V gene (reference sequence) as SEHNR and FQNEAQ. From its cysteine to its phenylalanine, the CDR3 spans 15 amino acids. This entry keeps only the CDR3 DNA: 45 bases, framed from base 1. The V end gives up 1 base and the J end 4 bases, leaving 3 bases in the junction not matched to a gene. Source material: PBMCs. Recombination joined TRBV7-9 with TRBJ1-5, with 8 bases matching TRBD1. The sequence came from a male donor in good health and CMV-seronegative. The DNA sequence is TGTGCCAGCAGCTTAGGTGGGACAGGTAATCAGCCCCAGCATTTT. Translated, this is CASSLGGTGNQPQHF.